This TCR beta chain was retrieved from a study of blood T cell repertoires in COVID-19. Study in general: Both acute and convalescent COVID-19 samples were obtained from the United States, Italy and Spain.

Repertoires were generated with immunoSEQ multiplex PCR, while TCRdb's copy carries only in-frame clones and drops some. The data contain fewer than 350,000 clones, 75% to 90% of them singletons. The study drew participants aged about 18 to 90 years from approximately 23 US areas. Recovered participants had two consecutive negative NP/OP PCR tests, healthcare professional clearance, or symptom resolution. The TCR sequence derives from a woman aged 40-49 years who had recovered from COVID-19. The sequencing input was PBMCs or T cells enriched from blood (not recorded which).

The CDR3 spells CASSPGTGLSGGWEKLFF. Written as DNA, the CDR3 is TGTGCCAGCAGCCCTGGGACAGGGCTATCGGGGGGATGGGAAAAACTGTTTTTT. The chain is built from TRBV5-5 and TRBJ1-4, with 9 bases fitting TRBD1. Losses at the gene ends were 4 bases for V and 8 bases for J; bases not matched to a gene: 18. This CDR3 is 18 amino acids long. CDR1 is SGHKS, CDR2 YYEKEE, per germline (reference sequence). The variable domain in full, with the rest retrieved from reference TRBV5-5 and TRBJ1-4, is DAGVTQSPTHLIKTRGQQVTLRCSPISGHKSVSWYQQVLGQGPQFIFQYYEKEERGRGNFPDRFSARQFPNYSSELNVNALLLGDSALYLCASSPGTGLSGGWEKLFFGSGTQLSVL.